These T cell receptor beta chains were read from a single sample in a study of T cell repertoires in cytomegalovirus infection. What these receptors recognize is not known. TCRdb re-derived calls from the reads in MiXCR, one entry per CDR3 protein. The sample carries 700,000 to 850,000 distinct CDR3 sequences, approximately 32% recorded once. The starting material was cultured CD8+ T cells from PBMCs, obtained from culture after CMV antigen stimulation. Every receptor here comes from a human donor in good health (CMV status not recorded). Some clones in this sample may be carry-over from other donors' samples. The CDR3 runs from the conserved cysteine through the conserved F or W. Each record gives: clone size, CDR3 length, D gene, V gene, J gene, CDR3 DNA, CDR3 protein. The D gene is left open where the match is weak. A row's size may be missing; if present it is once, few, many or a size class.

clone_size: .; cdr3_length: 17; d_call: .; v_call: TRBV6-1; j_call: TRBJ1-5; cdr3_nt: TGTGCCAGCAGTGAACGAACGAGGGACGCGGGCAATCAGCCCCAGCATTTT; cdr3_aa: CASSERTRDAGNQPQHF
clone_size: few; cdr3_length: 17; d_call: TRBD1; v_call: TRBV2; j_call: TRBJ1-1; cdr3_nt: TGTGCCAGCAGTAACGGCCGGGACAGGGGTTTAGGGACTGAAGCTTTCTTT; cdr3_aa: CASSNGRDRGLGTEAFF
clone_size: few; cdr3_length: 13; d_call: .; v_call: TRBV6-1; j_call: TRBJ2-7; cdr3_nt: TGTGCCACCGCCAGCGGCAGGGCGTACGAGCAGTACTTC; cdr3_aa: CATASGRAYEQYF
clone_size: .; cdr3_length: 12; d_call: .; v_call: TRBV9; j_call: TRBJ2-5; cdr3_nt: TGTGCCAGCAGCGGGGGGGTAGAGACCCAGTACTTC; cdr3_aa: CASSGGVETQYF
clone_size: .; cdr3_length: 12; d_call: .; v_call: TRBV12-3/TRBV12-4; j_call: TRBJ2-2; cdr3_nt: TGTGCCACCCGCCGGGGCGGCGGGGAGCTGTTTTTT; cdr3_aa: CATRRGGGELFF
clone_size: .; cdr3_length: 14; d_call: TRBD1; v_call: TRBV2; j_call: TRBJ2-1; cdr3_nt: TGTGCCAGCAGTGAGGCAGGGGGATGGGATGAGCAGTTCTTC; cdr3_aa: CASSEAGGWDEQFF
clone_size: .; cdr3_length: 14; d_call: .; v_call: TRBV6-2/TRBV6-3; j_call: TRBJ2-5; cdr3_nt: TGTGCCAGCAGCCAGCCTCCGGGTACGCTTACCCAGTACTTC; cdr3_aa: CASSQPPGTLTQYF
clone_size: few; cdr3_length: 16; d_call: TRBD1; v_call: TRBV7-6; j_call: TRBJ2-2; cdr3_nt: TGTGCCAGCAGCGACCGGGACAGGGAAGACACCGGGGAGCTGTTTTTT; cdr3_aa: CASSDRDREDTGELFF
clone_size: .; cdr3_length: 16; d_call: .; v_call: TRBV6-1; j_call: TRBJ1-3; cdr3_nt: TGTGCCAGCAGTGAAGAGGACACTTCATTTGGGAACACCATATATTTT; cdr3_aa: CASSEEDTSFGNTIYF
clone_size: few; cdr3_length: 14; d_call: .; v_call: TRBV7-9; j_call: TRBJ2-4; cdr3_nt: TGTGCCAGCGACCTCCCCGGGGCCAAAAACATTCAGTACTTC; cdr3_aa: CASDLPGAKNIQYF
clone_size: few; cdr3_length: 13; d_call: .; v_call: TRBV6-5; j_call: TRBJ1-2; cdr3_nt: TGTGCCAGCAGTTACGGAACAGGGAAAGACTACACCTTC; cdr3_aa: CASSYGTGKDYTF
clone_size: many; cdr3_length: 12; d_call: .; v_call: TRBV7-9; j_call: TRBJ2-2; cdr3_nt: TGTGCCAGCAGCTTAGATCACGGGGAGCTGTTTTTT; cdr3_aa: CASSLDHGELFF
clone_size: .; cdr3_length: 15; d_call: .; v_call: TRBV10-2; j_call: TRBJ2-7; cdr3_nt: TGCGCCAGCACCCCGCGGATAGGCAACTCCTACGAGCAGTACTTC; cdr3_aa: CASTPRIGNSYEQYF
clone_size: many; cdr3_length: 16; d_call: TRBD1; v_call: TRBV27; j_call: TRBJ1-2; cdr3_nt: TGTGCCAGCAGTCCCAGACAGGGGCCCGCTAACTATGGCTACACCTTC; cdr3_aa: CASSPRQGPANYGYTF